Presented here are 23 T cell receptor beta chains from one specimen sequenced in a study of T cells in Graves' hyperthyroidism and ophthalmopathy. Amplification of TCR beta CDR3 regions used RNA as the template. TCR CDR3 underwent first-round RT-PCR with the HTBI primer set. TCRdb re-called the multiplex PCR reads through MiXCR, storing one row per CDR3 protein. The sample has about 180,000 distinct CDR3 sequences; 8% to 9.5% are singletons. Specimen: blood. These receptors came from a woman aged 18-29 years with Graves' hyperthyroidism that later progressed to Graves' ophthalmopathy.

This clonotype was picked up many times. This rearrangement joins TRBV20-1 to TRBJ1-5; no clear D. This CDR3 has 12 residues. Trimming took 3 bases from V and 2 from J, leaving 5 bases between them. Germline lookup yields CDR1 DFQATT and CDR2 SNEGSKA (reference sequence). CDR3 DNA sequence: TGCAGTGCTAGGAACGGCAATCAGCCCCAGCATTTT. This gives the protein CSARNGNQPQHF.

This clonotype was seen ten or more times. The rearrangement joins TRBV11-2 to TRBJ2-7; no clear D. Trimming removed 4 bases from V and 0 bases from J, with 10 bases in between. CDR3 length equals 14 residues. From germline, CDR1 is SGHAT and CDR2 FQNNGV. CDR3 in amino acids: CASSSRPPSYEQYF. DNA of the CDR3: TGTGCCAGCAGCTCCCGACCCCCCTCCTACGAGCAGTACTTC. The full variable domain, its missing parts supplied by reference TRBV11-2 and TRBJ2-7, is EAGVAQSPRYKIIEKRQSVAFWCNPISGHATLYWYQQILGQGPKLLIQFQNNGVVDDSQLPKDRFSAERLKGVDSTLKIQPAKLEDSAVYLCASSSRPPSYEQYFGPGTRLTVT.

This clonotype occurred many times. The V and J genes are TRBV20-1 and TRBJ2-3; D uncertain. The CDR3 runs to 11 residues. Trimming pared 2 bases from V and 5 bases from J, leaving 5 bases between. Germline CDR1 DFQATT, CDR2 SNEGSKA (reference sequence). CDR3: CSARRVDTQYF. CDR3 DNA sequence: TGCAGTGCTAGACGCGTAGATACGCAGTATTTT.

This clonotype appeared many times. This chain joins TRBV20-1 and TRBJ2-3, with 7 bases identical to TRBD2. Germline CDR1 and CDR2: DFQATT and SNEGSKA (reference sequence). Trimming at V came to 3 bases and at J to 3 bases, leaving 0 bases not matched to a gene. This CDR3 is 12 amino acids long. CDR3 sequence: CSASGRTDTQYF. In DNA, the CDR3 is TGCAGTGCTAGCGGGAGGACAGATACGCAGTATTTT.

This clonotype was found many times. The chain links TRBV5-1 to TRBJ1-4, with 9 bases fitting TRBD1. Germline CDR1 and CDR2: SGHRS and YFSETQ. Trimming took 4 bases from V and 5 from J; bases not matched to a gene: 6. The CDR3 has 15 residues. CDR3 DNA: TGCGCCAGCAGCAGAACAGGGGGCTCGAATGAAAAACTGTTTTTT. This sequence encodes CASSRTGGSNEKLFF.

The J gene is TRBJ2-5, the V gene TRBV4-1; tentative D call: TRBD2 (6 bases). From germline, CDR1 is MGHRA and CDR2 YSYEKL. V dropped 1 base and J dropped 3 bases, with 9 bases sitting between them. This CDR3 is 14 amino acids long. The CDR3 bases are TGCGCCAGCAGCCAAGTCGCGGGAAAAGAGACCCAGTACTTC. Amino acid sequence: CASSQVAGKETQYF.

This clonotype was detected many times. The V and J genes are TRBV20-1 and TRBJ2-5; 8 nucleotides agree with TRBD2. The germline V gene encodes CDR1 DFQATT and CDR2 SNEGSKA (reference sequence). After removal of 3 bases from V and 5 bases from J, the junction contained 8 bases not matched to a gene. This CDR3 contains 14 residues. CDR3 protein: CSASLAGGGETQYF. The CDR3, as DNA: TGCAGTGCTAGCTTGGCGGGGGGCGGGGAGACCCAGTACTTC.

In the case of this clonotype: A much larger clone lies one base from this, so it may be a read error. V and J are TRBV2 and TRBJ1-2; no reliable D call. This CDR3 has 12 residues. Germline CDR1 and CDR2: SNHLY and FYNNEI. CDR3 sequence (DNA): TGTGCCAGCAGTAACAGTAACTATGGCCACACCTTC. Its protein is CASSNSNYGHTF. Full variable domain (outside the CDR3, taken from reference TRBV2 and TRBJ1-2): EPEVTQTPSHQVTQMGQEVILRCVPISNHLYFYWYRQILGQKVEFLVSFYNNEISEKSEIFDDQFSVERPDGSNFTLKIRSTKLEDSAMYFCASSNSNYGHTFGSGTRLTVV.

This clonotype was picked up many times. The gene calls are TRBV2 and TRBJ1-1; D remains unclear. The germline V gene encodes CDR1 SNHLY and CDR2 FYNNEI. Trimming took 6 bases from V and 1 from J, leaving 9 bases between them. The CDR3 has 13 residues. CDR3 sequence reads: CASRGAPNTEAFF. The CDR3, as DNA: TGTGCCAGCAGGGGCGCACCGAACACTGAAGCTTTCTTT.

This clonotype was seen a few times. The chain joins TRBV3-1 to TRBJ1-3; TRBD1 is a possible D gene (5 bases). V dropped 2 bases and J dropped 2 bases, with 13 bases sitting between them. In germline, CDR1 is LGHDT, CDR2 YNNKEL (reference sequence). This CDR3 has 16 amino acids. CDR3 region: CASSQSLSGAGNTIYF. CDR3 DNA: TGTGCCAGCAGCCAAAGCCTATCGGGGGCTGGAAACACCATATATTTT. The full variable domain, rest sourced from reference TRBV3-1 and TRBJ1-3, is DTAVSQTPKYLVTQMGNDKSIKCEQNLGHDTMYWYKQDSKKFLKIMFSYNNKELIINETVPNRFSPKSPDKAHLNLHINSLELGDSAVYFCASSQSLSGAGNTIYFGEGSWLTVV.

This clonotype was picked up many times. The chain employs TRBV20-1 and TRBJ1-1; D is possibly TRBD1 (6 bases). The CDR3 has 12 amino acids. Germline V lookup: CDR1 DFQATT, CDR2 SNEGSKA (reference sequence). The CDR3 region is CRCRGANTEAFF. CDR3 bases: TGCAGATGTAGGGGGGCGAACACTGAAGCTTTCTTT.

This clonotype was picked up many times. The chain links TRBV30 to TRBJ1-1, with D possibly being TRBD1 (6 bases). CDR1 and CDR2 (germline): GTSNPN, SVGIG (reference sequence). There are 14 residues in the CDR3. The ends were cut back, 5 bases at V and 0 bases at J, with 13 bases in the middle. CDR3 region: CAWCPGAVNTEAFF. In DNA, the CDR3 is TGTGCCTGGTGTCCAGGGGCCGTGAACACTGAAGCTTTCTTT. Full variable domain (outside the CDR3, taken from reference TRBV30 and TRBJ1-1): SQTIHQWPATLVQPVGSPLSLECTVEGTSNPNLYWYRQAAGRGLQLLFYSVGIGQISSEVPQNLSASRPQDRQFILSSKKLLLSDSGFYLCAWCPGAVNTEAFFGQGTRLTVV.

The sample holds many counts of this clonotype. V is TRBV15 and J is TRBJ2-5, with D maybe TRBD2 (6 bases). Trimming left V 0 bases short and J 5 bases short, with 19 bases between. Germline lookup yields CDR1 LNHNV and CDR2 YYDKDF (reference sequence). The CDR3 length is 17 residues. The CDR3 nucleotides read TGTGCCACCAGCAGAGATCTAATATCGGGGGTCCGGGAGACCCAGTACTTC. Translating gives CATSRDLISGVRETQYF.

The chain uses TRBV3-1 and TRBJ1-6; no clear D gene. V was shortened by 0 bases and J by 7 bases, with 10 bases between the two germline ends. The CDR3 covers 15 residues. Germline V gives CDR1 LGHDT, CDR2 YNNKEL (reference sequence). The CDR3 loop reads CASSQDSPGNSPLHF. Written as DNA, the CDR3 is TGTGCCAGCAGCCAAGATTCCCCTGGGAATTCACCCCTCCACTTT. Full variable domain (missing parts from reference TRBV3-1 and TRBJ1-6): DTAVSQTPKYLVTQMGNDKSIKCEQNLGHDTMYWYKQDSKKFLKIMFSYNNKELIINETVPNRFSPKSPDKAHLNLHINSLELGDSAVYFCASSQDSPGNSPLHFGNGTRLTVT.

This clonotype has ten or more counts. The chain has TRBV12-3 or TRBV12-4 and TRBJ2-6; 8 bases match TRBD2. With 7 bases clipped from V and 4 bases from J, the junction kept 15 bases outside the gene matches. This CDR3 contains 18 residues. As DNA, the CDR3 is TGTGCCAGCACTCCTCAAGTCGGGGGGGTGGACGGGGCCAACGTCCTGACTTTC. Translating it yields CASTPQVGGVDGANVLTF.

V usage is TRBV2 and J usage is TRBJ2-2, with a tentative D call TRBD1 (6 bases). V gave up 5 bases and J gave up 0 bases, with 13 bases separating them. Germline V gene data show CDR1 as SNHLY and CDR2 as FYNNEI. CDR3 length equals 16 residues. The CDR3 is CASSTPGTTNTGELFF. The CDR3, as DNA: TGTGCCAGCAGTACCCCCGGGACAACGAACACCGGGGAGCTGTTTTTT.

This clonotype came up many times. The chain employs TRBV7-9 and TRBJ1-1; D ambiguous. Germline CDR1 SEHNR, CDR2 FQNEAQ (reference sequence). The germline V and J ends were trimmed by 5 bases and 0 bases, with 16 bases remaining between them. This CDR3 region has 16 residues. The CDR3 here is CASSLIGRRMNTEAFF. The CDR3 bases are TGTGCCAGCAGCCTAATTGGACGGAGAATGAACACTGAAGCTTTCTTT.

In its sample, this clonotype was seen a few times. V gene TRBV5-4 combines with J gene TRBJ2-5, with 9 bases that match TRBD1. CDR1 and CDR2 (germline): SGHNT, YYREEE (reference sequence). The V gene end was trimmed by 2 bases and the J gene end by 4 bases; junction bases not matched to a gene: 12. The CDR3 extends over 17 amino acids. For the CDR3, the DNA is TGTGCCAGCAGCTTTCCTCCGGGACAGGGTTTTGGAGAGACCCAGTACTTC. Translation: CASSFPPGQGFGETQYF.

This clonotype occurred many times. The chain recombines TRBV28 with TRBJ2-7; TRBD1 agrees at 8 bases. The V segment lost 5 bases and the J segment 4 bases; nucleotides outside the gene matches: 7. The CDR3 consists of 14 residues. Per the germline V gene, CDR1 is MDHEN and CDR2 is SYDVKM. CDR3 coding DNA: TGTGCCAGCAGTCCTATGGACAGGGAGTACGAGCAGTACTTC. This codes for CASSPMDREYEQYF.

As to this clonotype: A much larger clone lies a single base off, so this may be a read error. This rearrangement joins TRBV19 to TRBJ2-2; TRBD2 matches 9 bases. CDR3 length: 16 amino acids. Germline assignment: CDR1 LNHDA and CDR2 SQIVND (reference sequence). V lost 2 bases and J lost 9; bases outside the gene matches: 10. CDR3 region: CASSIPRGGAARELFF. The CDR3 nucleotides read TGTGCCAGTAGTATACCTCGCGGGGGGGCCGCCAGGGAGCTGTTTTTT.

This clonotype appeared many times. The chain couples TRBV7-6 to TRBJ2-7, with D possibly matching TRBD1 (6 bases). CDR3 size: 13 residues. Looked up from germline, CDR1 is SGHVS and CDR2 is FNYEAQ. The V end was cut by 8 bases, the J end by 2 bases, with 13 bases between. CDR3 residues: CASGGEITYEQYF. In nucleotides, the CDR3 is TGTGCCAGCGGGGGCGAGATAACCTACGAGCAGTACTTC.

This clonotype was seen repeatedly, ten times or more. The chain recombines TRBV12-3 or TRBV12-4 with TRBJ2-2, with unresolved D. The CDR3 extends over 17 amino acids. V was shortened by 3 bases and J by 0 bases, with 14 bases between the two germline ends. CDR3 sequence (DNA): TGTGCCAGCAGTTTCGCCCGAACAGTCCCGAACACCGGGGAGCTGTTTTTT. It yields the protein CASSFARTVPNTGELFF.

At least ten counts were recorded for this clonotype. The rearrangement uses TRBV7-9 and TRBJ2-7, with D possibly TRBD2 on 6 matching bases. The CDR3 sequence is 14 residues long. V gave up 5 bases and J gave up 2 bases, with 13 bases separating them. The germline gives CDR1 SEHNR, CDR2 FQNEAQ (reference sequence). Written as DNA, the CDR3 is TGTGCCAGCAGCCTAGGGCGGGGCGCCTACGAGCAGTACTTC. Translating gives CASSLGRGAYEQYF. Drawing the rest from reference TRBV7-9 and TRBJ2-7, the complete variable domain is DTGVSQNPRHKITKRGQNVTFRCDPISEHNRLYWYRQTLGQGPEFLTYFQNEAQLEKSRLLSDRFSAERPKGSFSTLEIQRTEQGDSAMYLCASSLGRGAYEQYFGPGTRLTVT.